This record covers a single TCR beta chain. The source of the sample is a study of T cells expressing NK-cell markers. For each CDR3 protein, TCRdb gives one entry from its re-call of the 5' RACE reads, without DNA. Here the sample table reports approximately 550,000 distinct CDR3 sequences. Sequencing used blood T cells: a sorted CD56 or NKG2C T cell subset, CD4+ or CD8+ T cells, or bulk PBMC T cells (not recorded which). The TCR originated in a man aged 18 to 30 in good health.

The CDR3: CAISVLFPGQGGNEQFF. The chain is built from TRBV10-3 and TRBJ2-1; with no DNA, the TCRdb D assignment of TRBD1 cannot be verified. Germline values: CDR1 ENHRY, CDR2 SYGVKD. The CDR3 runs 17 residues.